The 30 T cell receptor beta chains below all came from one sample that was sequenced in a study of blood T cell repertoires in COVID-19. Repertoires were generated with immunoSEQ multiplex PCR, while TCRdb's copy carries only in-frame clones and drops some. The sample includes about 200,000 clones, roughly 90% of them seen just once. The source material was PBMCs or T cells enriched from blood (not recorded which). All receptors come from a woman younger than 45 who had recovered from COVID-19.

J is TRBJ1-6 and V is TRBV4-1, with 10 bases aligning to TRBD1. V lost 1 base and J lost 10; bases outside the gene matches: 7. The CDR3 contains 16 residues. Germline V gene data show CDR1 as MGHRA and CDR2 as YSYEKL. CDR3 sequence (DNA): TGCGCCAGCAGCCAAGTTCCCGGGACAGGGGTGTCACCCCTCCACTTT. This codes for CASSQVPGTGVSPLHF.

V gene TRBV7-8 combines with J gene TRBJ1-2; 7 nucleotides agree with TRBD1. CDR3 length: 15 amino acids. V shed 4 bases, J shed 3 bases, and the junction held 8 bases outside the gene matches. Germline assignment: CDR1 SGHVS and CDR2 FQNEAQ. CDR3 nucleotide sequence: TGTGCCAGCAGCTCATCGACAGGGTGGGACTATGGCTACACCTTC. Translated, it gives CASSSSTGWDYGYTF. Full variable domain (missing parts from reference TRBV7-8 and TRBJ1-2): GAGVSQSPRYKVAKRGQDVALRCDPISGHVSLFWYQQALGQGPEFLTYFQNEAQLDKSGLPSDRFFAERPEGSVSTLKIQRTQQEDSAVYLCASSSSTGWDYGYTFGSGTRLTVV.

V is TRBV19 and J is TRBJ2-7; weak D call: TRBD1 (5 bases). V gave up 2 bases and J gave up 3 bases, with 17 bases separating them. The CDR3 loop spans 16 amino acids. The germline CDR1 and CDR2 sequences are LNHDA and SQIVND (reference sequence). The CDR3 nucleotides read TGTGCCAGTAGTATACAGGGCGGCAGGTCTTTCTACGAGCAGTACTTC. Translating gives CASSIQGGRSFYEQYF.

V usage is TRBV18 and J usage is TRBJ2-5; D might be TRBD1 (5 bases). V was pared by 6 bases and J by 0 bases, with 8 bases between. The V gene's germline CDR1 is KGHSH and CDR2 LQKENI. The CDR3 spans 13 residues. The CDR3 loop reads CASSARDQETQYF. DNA for the CDR3: TGTGCCAGCTCGGCCAGGGACCAAGAGACCCAGTACTTC.

V usage is TRBV6-5 and J usage is TRBJ2-2, with TRBD1 matching 7 bases. The CDR3 covers 15 residues. CDR1 and CDR2 (germline): MNHEY, SVGAGI. The trim removed 6 bases at V and 4 bases at J, leaving 8 bases unmatched. CDR3 nucleotide sequence: TGTGCCAGCAGACCCGACAGGGCGGGCACCGGGGAGCTGTTTTTT. This translates into CASRPDRAGTGELFF.

V is TRBV6-2 or TRBV6-3 and J is TRBJ1-1, with 7 positions matching TRBD1. Looked up from germline, CDR1 is MNHEY and CDR2 is SVGEGT. The V segment lost 5 bases and the J segment 9 bases; nucleotides outside the gene matches: 3. The CDR3 extends over 11 amino acids. CDR3 amino acids: CASSRDSKAFF. CDR3 in DNA: TGTGCCAGCAGTAGGGACAGTAAAGCTTTCTTT.

This clone is a singleton in its sample. The J gene is TRBJ1-1, the V gene TRBV19; the D is unclear. The CDR3 is made up of 12 amino acids. V lost 7 bases and J 6 bases, leaving 12 bases between the germline ends. Germline loops: CDR1 LNHDA, CDR2 SQIVND (reference sequence). The CDR3 region is CASNSGRAEAFF. Here the CDR3 DNA reads TGTGCCAGTAATTCTGGGAGGGCTGAAGCTTTCTTT.

J is TRBJ2-1 and V is TRBV28; 7 positions agree with TRBD2. The ends lost 6 bases at V and 4 bases at J; junction bases unmatched: 21. Per germline, CDR1 MDHEN and CDR2 SYDVKM. CDR3 length: 19 residues. The CDR3 coding sequence is TGTGCCAGCAGAACCCGTCGCGAAGGTCTAGCGGTGATTTACAATGAGCAGTTCTTC. This gives the protein CASRTRREGLAVIYNEQFF.

This sequence joins TRBV30 and TRBJ1-1; D is unclear. The CDR3 runs to 11 residues. V lost 1 base and J lost 8, with 8 bases in between. Per the germline V gene, CDR1 is GTSNPN and CDR2 is SVGIG (reference sequence). DNA of the CDR3: TGTGCCTGGAGTGAGCGATGGGAAGCTTTCTTT. Translation: CAWSERWEAFF.

The chain is built from TRBV19 and TRBJ2-2, with 9 bases aligning to TRBD1. With 5 bases clipped from V and 8 bases from J, the junction kept 6 bases outside the gene matches. CDR1 and CDR2 (germline): LNHDA, SQIVND (reference sequence). The CDR3 totals 14 residues. The CDR3 protein is CASSLGTGKGELFF. Here the CDR3 DNA reads TGTGCCAGTAGTCTCGGGACAGGGAAGGGGGAGCTGTTTTTT.

J is TRBJ1-1 and V is TRBV3-1 (or the pseudogene TRBV3-2); weak D call: TRBD1 (5 bases). Looked up from germline, CDR1 is LGHDT and CDR2 is YNNKEL (reference sequence). The V end lost 8 bases, the J end lost 3 bases, and 28 bases lay between the germline ends. The CDR3 has 18 residues. CDR3 amino acids: CASSERGVAGVMDTEAFF. The CDR3 nucleotides are TGTGCCAGCTCTGAAAGAGGAGTAGCGGGGGTTATGGACACTGAAGCTTTCTTT.

The chain joins TRBV5-1 to TRBJ2-1; weak D call: TRBD1 (6 bases). The germline V gene encodes CDR1 SGHRS and CDR2 YFSETQ. This CDR3 contains 14 residues. V lost 7 bases, J lost 5 bases, and 16 bases lay in between. CDR3: CASSWTVADNEQFF. The CDR3 nucleotides are TGCGCCAGCTCTTGGACAGTCGCGGACAATGAGCAGTTCTTC.

The chain combines TRBV6-5 with TRBJ1-4; TRBD1 is a possible D gene (5 bases). The germline CDR1 and CDR2 sequences are MNHEY and SVGAGI. Trimming removed 4 bases from V and 1 base from J, with 13 bases in between. This CDR3 has 16 amino acids. The chain's CDR3 is CASSSSGGETNEKLFF. In DNA, the CDR3 is TGTGCCAGCAGTTCCTCGGGGGGTGAAACTAATGAAAAACTGTTTTTT.

The chain recombines TRBV19 with TRBJ2-7; 7 bases match TRBD2. The CDR3 loop spans 14 amino acids. Per germline, CDR1 LNHDA and CDR2 SQIVND (reference sequence). J gave up 5 bases and V 1 base, and 5 bases lay outside the gene matches. CDR3 amino acids: CASSIGDYSDEQYF. CDR3 DNA sequence: TGTGCCAGTAGTATAGGGGACTACTCAGACGAGCAGTACTTC.

V is TRBV9 and J is TRBJ2-5; 11 nucleotides line up with TRBD2. J was trimmed by 4 bases and V by 3 bases; bases with no gene match: 5. The CDR3 is made up of 15 amino acids. Germline V gives CDR1 SGDLS, CDR2 YYNGEE. CDR3 loop: CASSAASGGRETQYF. DNA of the CDR3: TGTGCCAGCAGCGCCGCTAGCGGGGGGCGAGAGACCCAGTACTTC. The full variable domain, with the rest looked up from reference TRBV9 and TRBJ2-5, is DSGVTQTPKHLITATGQRVTLRCSPRSGDLSVYWYQQSLDQGLQFLIQYYNGEERAKGNILERFSAQQFPDLHSELNLSSLELGDSALYFCASSAASGGRETQYFGPGTRLLVL.

This clone was detected a few times. The chain employs TRBV27 and TRBJ1-2, with TRBD1 matching over 8 bases. Germline values: CDR1 MNHEY, CDR2 SMNVEV (reference sequence). J lost 1 base, V lost 5 bases, and 6 bases had no gene match. The length of the CDR3 is 15 residues. The CDR3 DNA reads as TGTGCCAGCAGTCCCCCGGGACAGGATAACTATGGCTACACCTTC. It codes for CASSPPGQDNYGYTF.

The chain combines TRBV9 with TRBJ1-1, with unresolved D. Trimming removed 5 bases from V and 0 bases from J, with 8 bases in between. Looked up from germline, CDR1 is SGDLS and CDR2 is YYNGEE. The CDR3 sequence is 13 residues long. The CDR3 loop is CASSLHMNTEAFF. The CDR3 bases are TGTGCCAGCAGTCTTCACATGAACACTGAAGCTTTCTTT.

The rearrangement links TRBV2 to TRBJ1-5; D possibly corresponds to TRBD1 (5 bases). V lost 1 base to trimming and J lost 6 bases, with 16 bases between them. There are 16 residues in the CDR3. In germline, CDR1 is SNHLY, CDR2 FYNNEI. This CDR3 reads CASSEDFGQGSQPQHF. The CDR3 DNA sequence: TGTGCCAGCAGTGAAGATTTTGGGCAGGGAAGTCAGCCCCAGCATTTT.

This chain connects TRBV6-5 to TRBJ1-1; D call uncertain. Germline lookup yields CDR1 MNHEY and CDR2 SVGAGI. V lost 5 bases to trimming and J lost 1 base, with 11 bases between them. This CDR3 spans 14 amino acids. The CDR3 here is CASSRSTGNTEAFF. The CDR3 bases are TGTGCCAGCAGTCGCTCGACGGGGAACACTGAAGCTTTCTTT.

The genes are TRBV5-1 and TRBJ2-7, with D perhaps TRBD2 (6 bases). This CDR3 comprises 15 residues. Trimming pared 3 bases from V and 5 bases from J, leaving 18 bases between. The germline gives CDR1 SGHRS, CDR2 YFSETQ. The CDR3 bases are TGCGCCAGCAGCTCCGCTCGGGGGAATGAGGACGAGCAGTACTTC. Translation: CASSSARGNEDEQYF.

The J gene is TRBJ2-3, the V gene TRBV7-2; D uncertain. The CDR3 runs 15 residues. In germline, CDR1 is SGHTA, CDR2 FQGNSA. The germline V and J ends were trimmed by 5 bases and 4 bases, with 16 bases remaining between them. CDR3 sequence reads: CASSTRPRPADTQYF. Written as DNA, the CDR3 is TGTGCCAGCAGCACCCGCCCCCGCCCGGCAGATACGCAGTATTTT. The full variable domain, rest sourced from reference TRBV7-2 and TRBJ2-3, is GAGVSQSPSNKVTEKGKDVELRCDPISGHTALYWYRQSLGQGLEFLIYFQGNSAPDKSGLPSDRFSAERTGGSVSTLTIQRTQQEDSAVYLCASSTRPRPADTQYFGPGTRLTVL.

The DNA of the CDR3 is TGTGCAAACGGGGGTGAACTAATTAGCACAGATACGCAGTATTTT. Translating gives CANGGELISTDTQYF. The V and J genes are TRBV5-8 and TRBJ2-3; weak D call: TRBD2 (6 bases). The CDR3 extends over 15 amino acids. CDR1 and CDR2 (germline): SGHTS, YDEGEE.

This sequence joins TRBV5-6 and TRBJ1-5; D may be TRBD1 (5 bases). The CDR3 loop spans 14 amino acids. The germline gives CDR1 SGHDT, CDR2 YYEEEE. The germline V and J ends were trimmed by 1 base and 11 bases, with 16 bases remaining between them. This chain's CDR3 is CASSLTGPSGAQHF. CDR3 bases: TGTGCCAGCAGCTTGACTGGCCCGTCGGGGGCCCAGCATTTT.

The V gene is TRBV7-9, the J gene TRBJ1-6, with 7 bases lining up with TRBD1. With 2 bases clipped from V and 4 bases from J, the junction kept 2 bases outside the gene matches. Germline V gives CDR1 SEHNR, CDR2 FQNEAQ (reference sequence). The CDR3 contains 15 residues. The CDR3, as DNA: TGTGCCAGCAGCTTAAACAGGGGTTATAATTCACCCCTCCACTTT. Translated: CASSLNRGYNSPLHF.

The V gene is TRBV7-9, the J gene TRBJ1-1; D uncertain. V was cut by 0 bases and J by 6 bases, with 14 bases left in between. The CDR3 has 15 residues. Germline lookup yields CDR1 SEHNR and CDR2 FQNEAQ (reference sequence). The CDR3 sequence: CASSLAGWRDSEAFF. CDR3 bases: TGTGCCAGCAGCTTAGCGGGTTGGAGGGATTCTGAAGCTTTCTTT.

The V and J genes are TRBV29-1 and TRBJ1-3; 7 nucleotides agree with TRBD1. Germline CDR1 reads SQVTM; CDR2 reads ANQGSEA. The V segment lost 8 bases and the J segment 4 bases; nucleotides outside the gene matches: 8. The CDR3 consists of 13 residues. CDR3 loop: CSSVGRGGNTIYF. The DNA of the CDR3 is TGCAGCTCTGTGGGCAGGGGGGGAAACACCATATATTTT.

The sample holds a few counts of this clone. V gene TRBV4-2 combines with J gene TRBJ2-5; 8 nucleotides match TRBD2. CDR1 is LGHNA and CDR2 is YNFKEQ in the germline V gene. V lost 2 bases to trimming and J lost 0 bases; unmatched junction nucleotides: 2. CDR3 size: 15 residues. The CDR3 DNA sequence: TGTGCCAGCAGCCAACCGGGAGGGTACCAAGAGACCCAGTACTTC. Translating it yields CASSQPGGYQETQYF.

The chain couples TRBV18 to TRBJ1-1, with TRBD1 matching over 8 bases. Trimming removed 1 base from V and 1 base from J; junction bases left unmatched: 2. CDR1 is KGHSH and CDR2 is LQKENI in the germline V gene. The CDR3 runs to 15 residues. The CDR3 loop reads CASSPRTGPNTEAFF. The CDR3 nucleotides are TGTGCCAGCTCACCACGGACAGGGCCGAACACTGAAGCTTTCTTT.

J is TRBJ2-3 and V is TRBV7-9; TRBD2 matches 7 bases. Germline V gives CDR1 SEHNR, CDR2 FQNEAQ (reference sequence). After removal of 5 bases from V and 1 base from J, the junction contained 12 bases not matched to a gene. This CDR3 contains 17 residues. The CDR3 DNA follows: TGTGCCAGCAGCAAATCTATGGTGCTAGCGGGCACAGATACGCAGTATTTT. Its translation is CASSKSMVLAGTDTQYF.

The V and J genes are TRBV6-1 and TRBJ1-5; maybe TRBD1 (5 bases). The CDR3 runs to 15 residues. Germline CDR1 reads MNHNS; CDR2 reads SASEGT. The V end lost 2 bases, the J end lost 3 bases, and 11 bases lay between the germline ends. CDR3 bases: TGTGCCAGCAGTGAAACCAGGGAACACAATCAGCCCCAGCATTTT. It translates to CASSETREHNQPQHF.